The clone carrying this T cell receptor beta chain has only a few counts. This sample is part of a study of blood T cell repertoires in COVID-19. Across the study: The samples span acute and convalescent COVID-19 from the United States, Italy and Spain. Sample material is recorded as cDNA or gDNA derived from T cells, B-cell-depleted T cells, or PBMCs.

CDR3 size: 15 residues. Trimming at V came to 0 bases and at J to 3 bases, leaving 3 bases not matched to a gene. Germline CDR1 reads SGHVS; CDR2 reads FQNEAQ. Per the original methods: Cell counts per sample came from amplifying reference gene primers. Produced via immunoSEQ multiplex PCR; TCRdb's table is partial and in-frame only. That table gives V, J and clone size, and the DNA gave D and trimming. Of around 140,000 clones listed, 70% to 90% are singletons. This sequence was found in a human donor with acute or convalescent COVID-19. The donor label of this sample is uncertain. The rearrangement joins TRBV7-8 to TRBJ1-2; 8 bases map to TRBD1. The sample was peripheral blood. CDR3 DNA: TGTGCCAGCAGCTTAGCGTGGGGACAGGACTATGGCTACACCTTC. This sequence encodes CASSLAWGQDYGYTF.